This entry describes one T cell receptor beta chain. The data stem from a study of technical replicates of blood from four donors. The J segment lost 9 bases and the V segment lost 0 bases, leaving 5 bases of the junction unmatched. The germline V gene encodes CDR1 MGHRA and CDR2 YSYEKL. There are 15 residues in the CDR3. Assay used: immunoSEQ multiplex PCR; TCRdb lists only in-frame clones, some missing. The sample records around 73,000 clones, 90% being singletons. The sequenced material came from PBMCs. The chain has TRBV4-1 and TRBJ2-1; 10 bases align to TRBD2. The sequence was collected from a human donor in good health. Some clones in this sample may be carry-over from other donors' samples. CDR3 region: CASSQDPSGGREQFF. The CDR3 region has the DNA TGCGCCAGCAGCCAAGATCCTAGCGGGGGCCGTGAGCAGTTCTTC.